Below are 17 T cell receptor beta chains sequenced from a single sample in a study of blood T cell repertoires in COVID-19. Here immunoSEQ multiplex PCR was the method, and the copy in TCRdb shows in-frame clones only, minus some. This sample carries under 20,000 clones, around nine tenths of them seen once, and the ten largest clones take approximately 3%. The material sequenced was peripheral blood. These receptors all come from a human donor in a cohort sampled during active COVID-19.

This sequence joins TRBV11-2 and TRBJ2-3, with TRBD2 as a possible D gene (5 bases). Trimming took 4 bases from V and 5 from J, leaving 19 bases between them. CDR1 and CDR2 (germline): SGHAT, FQNNGV. This CDR3 spans 16 amino acids. The DNA of the CDR3 is TGTGCCAGCAGCTCAGGACTTATCGGCCCCTTAGATACGCAGTATTTT. Its protein product is CASSSGLIGPLDTQYF.

The chain employs TRBV27 and TRBJ2-5; weak D call: TRBD1 (5 bases). CDR1 is MNHEY, CDR2 SMNVEV, per germline (reference sequence). V was pared by 3 bases and J by 1 base, with 12 bases between. There are 15 residues in the CDR3. CDR3 sequence reads: CASSFLDSLQETQYF. CDR3 sequence (DNA): TGTGCCAGCAGTTTCCTCGACAGTCTCCAAGAGACCCAGTACTTC.

The rearrangement uses TRBV19 and TRBJ2-7; 7 bases are shared with TRBD2. Germline V gene lookup returns CDR1 LNHDA and CDR2 SQIVND (reference sequence). CDR3 length: 14 residues. V shed 4 bases, J shed 7 bases, and the junction held 10 bases outside the gene matches. The CDR3, as DNA: TGTGCCAGTAGTAGCCGGGACTACCTCTTTGAGCAGTACTTC. It specifies CASSSRDYLFEQYF. The full variable domain, in which reference TRBV19 and TRBJ2-7 provide the parts outside the CDR3, is DGGITQSPKYLFRKEGQNVTLSCEQNLNHDAMYWYRQDPGQGLRLIYYSQIVNDFQKGDIAEGYSVSREKKESFPLTVTSAQKNPTAFYLCASSSRDYLFEQYFGPGTRLTVT.

The V call is TRBV9, the J call TRBJ2-1; the match to TRBD2 covers 8 bases. The CDR3 is 14 amino acids. Per the germline V gene, CDR1 is SGDLS and CDR2 is YYNGEE. V dropped 0 bases and J dropped 13; count of bases not matched to a gene: 9. The CDR3 coding sequence is TGTGCCAGCAGCGTAGTTGCGGGAGGAGGTCAACAGTTCTTC. Translation: CASSVVAGGGQQFF. Supplemented by reference TRBV9 and TRBJ2-1, the full variable domain reads DSGVTQTPKHLITATGQRVTLRCSPRSGDLSVYWYQQSLDQGLQFLIQYYNGEERAKGNILERFSAQQFPDLHSELNLSSLELGDSALYFCASSVVAGGGQQFFGPGTRLTVL.

This chain connects TRBV7-8 to TRBJ2-7; TRBD2 is a possible D gene (5 bases). The germline V and J ends were trimmed by 11 bases and 4 bases, with 18 bases remaining between them. Germline CDR1 SGHVS, CDR2 FQNEAQ. This CDR3 has 13 amino acids. CDR3: CAGAGGKSYEQYF. The CDR3 bases are TGTGCCGGCGCGGGCGGAAAGTCGTACGAGCAGTACTTC.

The chain combines TRBV7-9 with TRBJ2-3; weak D call: TRBD2 (6 bases). Germline V gene data show CDR1 as SEHNR and CDR2 as FQNEAQ (reference sequence). Trimming stripped 1 base from V and 2 bases from J, with 10 bases between. The CDR3 totals 15 residues. CDR3 in DNA: TGTGCCAGCAGCTTAGTAGGGACTCTCACAGATACGCAGTATTTT. This codes for CASSLVGTLTDTQYF.

The chain employs TRBV28 and TRBJ1-5; 8 positions agree with TRBD1. CDR3 length: 15 amino acids. Losses at the gene ends were 6 bases for V and 4 bases for J; bases not matched to a gene: 8. In germline, CDR1 is MDHEN, CDR2 SYDVKM. The CDR3 sequence is CASSRRTGRNQPQHF. Here the CDR3 DNA reads TGTGCCAGCAGCCGCCGGACAGGGCGGAATCAGCCCCAGCATTTT.

In its sample, this clone was seen a few times. CDR3 DNA: TGTGCCAGCAGCACTACAGGGTACACTGAAGCTTTCTTT. Translated, it gives CASSTTGYTEAFF. The chain carries TRBV7-9 and TRBJ1-1, with D perhaps TRBD1 (6 bases). Germline V gives CDR1 SEHNR, CDR2 FQNEAQ (reference sequence). There are 13 residues in the CDR3. Trimming left V 5 bases short and J 3 bases short, with 10 bases between.

V is TRBV27 and J is TRBJ2-7; D is unclear. The V end lost 5 bases, the J end lost 4 bases, and 15 bases lay between the germline ends. CDR3 size: 14 residues. Germline CDR1 MNHEY, CDR2 SMNVEV (reference sequence). CDR3 nucleotides: TGTGCCAGCAGTCCGGCTAGTATGGAGTACGAGCAGTACTTC. Translation: CASSPASMEYEQYF.

V is TRBV28 and J is TRBJ1-4, with 8 bases aligning to TRBD1. V shed 5 bases, J shed 6 bases, and the junction held 17 bases outside the gene matches. The CDR3 covers 18 residues. CDR1 is MDHEN, CDR2 SYDVKM, per germline. This CDR3 reads CASSPWTGKQYGDEKLFF. DNA for the CDR3: TGTGCCAGCAGTCCATGGACAGGGAAGCAGTATGGGGATGAAAAACTGTTTTTT.

The rearrangement uses TRBV6-2 or TRBV6-3 and TRBJ1-1; D is uncertain. This CDR3 has 15 amino acids. Germline-derived CDR1 and CDR2 are MNHEY and SVGEGT. V lost 0 bases to trimming and J lost 6 bases, with 14 bases between them. CDR3 residues: CASSYSNLGFSEAFF. The CDR3 DNA reads TGTGCCAGCAGTTACTCGAATCTCGGGTTTTCTGAAGCTTTCTTT.

V is TRBV3-1 (or the pseudogene TRBV3-2) and J is TRBJ1-2; D may be TRBD1 (5 bases). V was shortened by 1 base and J by 3 bases, with 12 bases between the two germline ends. The germline V gene encodes CDR1 LGHDT and CDR2 YNNKEL (reference sequence). CDR3 length equals 15 residues. The CDR3 reads CASSQALTAYYGYTF. In DNA form, the CDR3 reads TGTGCCAGCAGCCAAGCCTTGACAGCCTACTATGGCTACACCTTC.

Concerning this clone: Other DNA variants within this sample encode the same CDR3. The CDR3 loop is CASRSGTSNNEQFF. The CDR3 region has the DNA TGTGCCAGCAGGTCCGGGACTTCCAACAATGAGCAGTTCTTC. This sequence joins TRBV6-5 and TRBJ2-1; D possibly corresponds to TRBD2 (6 bases). The CDR3 is 14 residues long. From germline, CDR1 is MNHEY and CDR2 SVGAGI. Trimming took off 6 bases at V and 5 bases at J, with 14 bases between the two ends.

V gene TRBV28 combines with J gene TRBJ1-4; D uncertain. V was clipped by 4 bases and J by 0 bases, with 6 bases between them. The CDR3 consists of 14 residues. CDR1 is MDHEN and CDR2 is SYDVKM in the germline V gene. The CDR3 loop is CASSSSATNEKLFF. CDR3 DNA: TGTGCCAGCAGTTCGAGTGCAACTAATGAAAAACTGTTTTTT.

The chain carries TRBV29-1 and TRBJ1-4; 7 bases match TRBD1. The junction had 10 bases not matched to a gene; V was cut back by 7 bases and J by 8 bases. CDR3 length: 13 residues. Germline V gene sequence: CDR1 SQVTM, CDR2 ANQGSEA. CDR3 protein: CSAQTGVGEKLFF. The CDR3 DNA reads TGCAGCGCTCAAACAGGGGTGGGGGAAAAACTGTTTTTT.

The chain uses TRBV15 and TRBJ2-5, with TRBD2 as a possible D gene (5 bases). V was clipped by 3 bases and J by 0 bases, with 8 bases between them. From germline, CDR1 is LNHNV and CDR2 YYDKDF (reference sequence). The CDR3 length is 14 residues. The CDR3 protein is CATSRTGNQETQYF. DNA for the CDR3: TGTGCCACCAGCAGGACGGGGAACCAAGAGACCCAGTACTTC.

V usage is TRBV6-5 and J usage is TRBJ2-7; 8 nucleotides line up with TRBD2. The germline V gene encodes CDR1 MNHEY and CDR2 SVGAGI. The CDR3 is 14 amino acids. With 11 bases clipped from V and 0 bases from J, the junction kept 9 bases outside the gene matches. The CDR3 bases are TGTGCCTCCAGGAGTAGCGGGAACTCCTACGAGCAGTACTTC. Protein: CASRSSGNSYEQYF.